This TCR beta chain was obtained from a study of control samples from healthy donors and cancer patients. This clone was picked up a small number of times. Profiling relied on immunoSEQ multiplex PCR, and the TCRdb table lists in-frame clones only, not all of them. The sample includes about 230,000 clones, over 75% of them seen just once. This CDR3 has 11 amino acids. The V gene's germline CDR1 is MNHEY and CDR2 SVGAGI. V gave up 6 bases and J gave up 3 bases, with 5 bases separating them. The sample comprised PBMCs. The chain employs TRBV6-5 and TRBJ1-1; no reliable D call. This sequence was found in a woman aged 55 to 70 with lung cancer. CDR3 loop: CASSGYTEAFF. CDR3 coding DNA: TGTGCCAGCAGCGGGTACACTGAAGCTTTCTTT.